This record covers a single T cell receptor beta chain. This record comes from a study of blood T cell repertoires in COVID-19. Study summary: Samples representing acute and convalescent COVID-19 were sourced from the United States, Italy and Spain. PBMCs, B-cell-depleted T cells, or T cells provided the cDNA or gDNA that made up the material.

The CDR3 has 15 amino acids. The germline V gene encodes CDR1 SGHRS and CDR2 YFSETQ. V was clipped by 4 bases and J by 1 base; unmatched bases: 7. Source study methods: Cell counts per sample came from amplifying reference gene primers. TCRdb's table, derived via immunoSEQ multiplex PCR, lists solely in-frame clones and lacks some. V, J and clone size reflect that table, while D and trimming were determined from the DNA. This table has 80,000 or so clones, about nine tenths appearing once. The chain has TRBV5-1 and TRBJ2-5; TRBD1 agrees at 7 bases. This TCR was recovered from a woman aged 45-59 years in a cohort sampled during active COVID-19. Sequenced sample: peripheral blood. The CDR3 nucleotides are TGCGCCAGCAGCCCGACAGGGACCCCCCAAGAGACCCAGTACTTC. The encoded protein is CASSPTGTPQETQYF.